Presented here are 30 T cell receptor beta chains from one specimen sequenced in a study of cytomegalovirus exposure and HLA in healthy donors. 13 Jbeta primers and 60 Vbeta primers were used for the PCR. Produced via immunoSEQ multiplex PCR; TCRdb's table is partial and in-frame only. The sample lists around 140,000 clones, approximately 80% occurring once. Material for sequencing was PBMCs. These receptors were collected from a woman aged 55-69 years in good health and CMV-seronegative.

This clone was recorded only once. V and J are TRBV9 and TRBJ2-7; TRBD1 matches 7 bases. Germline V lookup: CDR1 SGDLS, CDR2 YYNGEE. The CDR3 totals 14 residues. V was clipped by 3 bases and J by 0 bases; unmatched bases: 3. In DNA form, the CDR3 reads TGTGCCAGCAGCGAGGGGGCCCTCTCCTACGAGCAGTACTTC. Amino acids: CASSEGALSYEQYF.

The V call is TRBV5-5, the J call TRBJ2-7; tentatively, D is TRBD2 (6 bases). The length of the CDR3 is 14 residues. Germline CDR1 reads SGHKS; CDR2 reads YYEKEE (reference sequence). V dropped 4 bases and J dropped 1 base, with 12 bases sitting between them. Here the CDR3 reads CASSPRGGSYEQYF. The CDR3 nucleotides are TGTGCCAGCAGCCCTCGAGGAGGGTCCTACGAGCAGTACTTC.

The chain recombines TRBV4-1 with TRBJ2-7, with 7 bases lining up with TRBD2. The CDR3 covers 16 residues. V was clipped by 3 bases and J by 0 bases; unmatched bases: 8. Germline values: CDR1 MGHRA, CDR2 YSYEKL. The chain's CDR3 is CASSHDLAASSYEQYF. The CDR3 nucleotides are TGCGCCAGCAGCCACGATCTAGCGGCTAGCTCCTACGAGCAGTACTTC.

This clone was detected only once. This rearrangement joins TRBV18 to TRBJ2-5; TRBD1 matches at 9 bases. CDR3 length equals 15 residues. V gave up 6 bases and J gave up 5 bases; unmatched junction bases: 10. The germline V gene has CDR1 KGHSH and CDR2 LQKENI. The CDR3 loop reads CASSQGQGFSETQYF. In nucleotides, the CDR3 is TGTGCCAGCTCTCAAGGACAGGGGTTTTCGGAGACCCAGTACTTC.

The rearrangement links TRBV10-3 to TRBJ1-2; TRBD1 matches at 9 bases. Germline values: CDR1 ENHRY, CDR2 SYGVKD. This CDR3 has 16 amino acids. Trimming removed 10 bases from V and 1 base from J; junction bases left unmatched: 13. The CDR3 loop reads CATEDRGRAINYGYTF. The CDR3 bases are TGTGCCACCGAGGACAGGGGCCGTGCTATTAACTATGGCTACACCTTC.

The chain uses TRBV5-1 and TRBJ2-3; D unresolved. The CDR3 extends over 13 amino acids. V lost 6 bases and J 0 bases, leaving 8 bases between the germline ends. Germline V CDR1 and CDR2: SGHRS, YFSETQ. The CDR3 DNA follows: TGCGCCAGCAACGAGGCTAGCACAGATACGCAGTATTTT. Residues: CASNEASTDTQYF.

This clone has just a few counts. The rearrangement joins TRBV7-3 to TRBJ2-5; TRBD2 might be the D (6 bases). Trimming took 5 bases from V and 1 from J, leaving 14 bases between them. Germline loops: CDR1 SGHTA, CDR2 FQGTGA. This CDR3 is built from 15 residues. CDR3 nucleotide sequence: TGTGCCAGCAGCCCCCTCGGGGGAGGCCAAGAGACCCAGTACTTC. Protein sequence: CASSPLGGGQETQYF.

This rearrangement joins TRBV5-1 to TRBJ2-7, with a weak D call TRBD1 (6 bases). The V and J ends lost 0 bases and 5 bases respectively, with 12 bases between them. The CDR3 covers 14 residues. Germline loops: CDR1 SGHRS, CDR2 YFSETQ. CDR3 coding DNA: TGCGCCAGCAGCTTGGGGGACACCTGGAACGAGCAGTACTTC. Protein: CASSLGDTWNEQYF.

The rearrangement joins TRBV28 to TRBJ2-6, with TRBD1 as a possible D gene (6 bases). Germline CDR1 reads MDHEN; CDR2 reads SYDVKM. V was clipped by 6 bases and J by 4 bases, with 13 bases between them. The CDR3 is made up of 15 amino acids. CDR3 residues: CASSTTGQGANVLTF. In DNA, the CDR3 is TGTGCCAGCAGCACGACAGGTCAAGGGGCCAACGTCCTGACTTTC.

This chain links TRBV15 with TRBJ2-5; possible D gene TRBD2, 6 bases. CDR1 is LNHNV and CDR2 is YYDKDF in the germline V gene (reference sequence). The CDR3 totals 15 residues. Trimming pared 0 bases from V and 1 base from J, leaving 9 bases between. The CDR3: CATSRDWDFQETQYF. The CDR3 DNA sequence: TGTGCCACCAGCAGAGATTGGGACTTCCAAGAGACCCAGTACTTC.

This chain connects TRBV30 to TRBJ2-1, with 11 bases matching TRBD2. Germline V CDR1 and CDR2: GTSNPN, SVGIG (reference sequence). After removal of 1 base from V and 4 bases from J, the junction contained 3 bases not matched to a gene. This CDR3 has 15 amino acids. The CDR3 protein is CAWSGLAGRYNEQFF. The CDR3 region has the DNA TGTGCCTGGAGTGGACTAGCGGGAAGGTACAATGAGCAGTTCTTC.

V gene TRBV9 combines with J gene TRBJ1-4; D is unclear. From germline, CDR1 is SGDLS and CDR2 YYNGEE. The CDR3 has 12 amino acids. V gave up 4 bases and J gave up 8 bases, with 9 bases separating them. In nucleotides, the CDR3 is TGTGCCAGCAGCCCGGCAGGAGAAAAACTGTTTTTT. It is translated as CASSPAGEKLFF.

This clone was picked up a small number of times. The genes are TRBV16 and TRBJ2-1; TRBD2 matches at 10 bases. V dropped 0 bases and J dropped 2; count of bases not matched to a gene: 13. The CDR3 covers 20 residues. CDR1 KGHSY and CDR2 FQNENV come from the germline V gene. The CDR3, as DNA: TGTGCCAGCAGCCAATCGATCGGTCTAGCGGGGGCCGTTACCTACAATGAGCAGTTCTTC. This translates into CASSQSIGLAGAVTYNEQFF.

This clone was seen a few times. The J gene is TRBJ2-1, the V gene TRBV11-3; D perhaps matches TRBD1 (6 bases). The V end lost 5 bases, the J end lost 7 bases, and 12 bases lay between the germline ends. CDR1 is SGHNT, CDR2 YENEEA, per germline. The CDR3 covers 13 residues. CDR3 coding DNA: TGTGCCAGCAGCCGTGACAGGACGAATGAGCAGTTCTTC. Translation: CASSRDRTNEQFF.

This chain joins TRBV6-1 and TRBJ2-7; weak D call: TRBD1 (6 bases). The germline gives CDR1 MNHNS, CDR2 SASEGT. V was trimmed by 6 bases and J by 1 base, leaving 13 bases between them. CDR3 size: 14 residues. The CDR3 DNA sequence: TGTGCCAGCAGCGGATTAGGGGGATCCTACGAGCAGTACTTC. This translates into CASSGLGGSYEQYF.

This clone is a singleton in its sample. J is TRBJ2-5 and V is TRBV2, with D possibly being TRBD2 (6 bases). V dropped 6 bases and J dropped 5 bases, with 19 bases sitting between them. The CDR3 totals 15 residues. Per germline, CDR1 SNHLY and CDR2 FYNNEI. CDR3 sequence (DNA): TGTGCCAGCAGCCCACCCGGGAGTACACGCGAGACCCAGTACTTC. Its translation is CASSPPGSTRETQYF.

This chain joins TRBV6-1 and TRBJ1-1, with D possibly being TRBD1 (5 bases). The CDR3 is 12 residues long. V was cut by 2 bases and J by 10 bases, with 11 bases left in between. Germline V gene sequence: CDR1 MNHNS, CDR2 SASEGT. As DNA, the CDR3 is TGTGCCAGCAGTGAATTCGGGGGGGGAGCTTTCTTT. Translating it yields CASSEFGGGAFF.

The CDR3 spells CAISEGQGKANVLTF. In nucleotides, the CDR3 is TGTGCCATCAGTGAAGGACAGGGGAAGGCCAACGTCCTGACTTTC. The V call is TRBV10-3, the J call TRBJ2-6; 9 bases match TRBD1. V shed 3 bases, J shed 6 bases, and the junction held 3 bases outside the gene matches. The germline V gene encodes CDR1 ENHRY and CDR2 SYGVKD. This CDR3 has 15 residues.

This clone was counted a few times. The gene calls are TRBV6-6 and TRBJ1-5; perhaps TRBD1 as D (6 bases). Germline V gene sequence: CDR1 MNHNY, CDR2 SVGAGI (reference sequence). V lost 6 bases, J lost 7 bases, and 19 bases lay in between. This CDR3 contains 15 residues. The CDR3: CASSDGGLLGQPQHF. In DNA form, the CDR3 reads TGTGCCAGCAGCGACGGGGGGCTCTTAGGCCAGCCCCAGCATTTT.

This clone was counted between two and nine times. The CDR3: CASRPGVSGNTIYF. As DNA, the CDR3 is TGTGCCAGCAGACCCGGAGTGTCTGGAAACACCATATATTTT. This chain uses TRBV6-5 with TRBJ1-3, with no clear D. The CDR3 totals 14 residues. V was clipped by 6 bases and J by 1 base, with 10 bases between them. Germline-derived CDR1 and CDR2 are MNHEY and SVGAGI.

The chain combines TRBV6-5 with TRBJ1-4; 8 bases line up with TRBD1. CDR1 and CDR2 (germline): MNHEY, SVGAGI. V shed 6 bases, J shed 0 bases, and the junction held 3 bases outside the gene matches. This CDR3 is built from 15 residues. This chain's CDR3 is CASSQTGATNEKLFF. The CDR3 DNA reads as TGTGCCAGCAGCCAGACAGGGGCAACTAATGAAAAACTGTTTTTT.

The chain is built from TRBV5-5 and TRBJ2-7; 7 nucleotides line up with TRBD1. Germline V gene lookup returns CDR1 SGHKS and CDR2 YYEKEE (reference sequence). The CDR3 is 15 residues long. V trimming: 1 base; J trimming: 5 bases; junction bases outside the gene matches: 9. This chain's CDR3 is CASSLTNDRAHEQYF. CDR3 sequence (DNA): TGTGCCAGCAGCTTGACCAATGACAGGGCCCACGAGCAGTACTTC. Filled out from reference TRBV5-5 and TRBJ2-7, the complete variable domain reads DAGVTQSPTHLIKTRGQQVTLRCSPISGHKSVSWYQQVLGQGPQFIFQYYEKEERGRGNFPDRFSARQFPNYSSELNVNALLLGDSALYLCASSLTNDRAHEQYFGPGTRLTVT.

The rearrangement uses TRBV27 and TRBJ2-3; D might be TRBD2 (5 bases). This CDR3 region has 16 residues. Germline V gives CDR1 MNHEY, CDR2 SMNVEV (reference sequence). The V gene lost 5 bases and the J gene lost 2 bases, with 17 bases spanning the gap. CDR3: CASSPRPPEVTDTQYF. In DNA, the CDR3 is TGTGCCAGCAGTCCACGACCCCCGGAGGTCACAGATACGCAGTATTTT.

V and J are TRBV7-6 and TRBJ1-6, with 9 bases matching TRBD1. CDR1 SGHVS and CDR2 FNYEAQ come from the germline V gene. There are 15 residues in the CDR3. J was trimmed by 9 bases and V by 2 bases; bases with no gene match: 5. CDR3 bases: TGTGCCAGCAGCTTAAGGCCGGGACAGGGTTCACCCCTCCACTTT. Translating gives CASSLRPGQGSPLHF.

The CDR3 reads CASSLGTGGGTDTQYF. The CDR3, as DNA: TGCGCCAGCAGCTTGGGGACAGGGGGGGGCACAGATACGCAGTATTTT. This chain uses TRBV5-1 with TRBJ2-3; 10 bases fit TRBD1. There are 16 residues in the CDR3. Germline CDR1 reads SGHRS; CDR2 reads YFSETQ. The J segment lost 1 base and the V segment lost 0 bases, leaving 2 bases of the junction unmatched.

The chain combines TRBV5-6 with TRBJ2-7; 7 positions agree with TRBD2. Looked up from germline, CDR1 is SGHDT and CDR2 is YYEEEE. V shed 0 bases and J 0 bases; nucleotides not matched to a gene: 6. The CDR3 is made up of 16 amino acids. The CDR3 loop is CASSLEVRGNSYEQYF. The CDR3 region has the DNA TGTGCCAGCAGCTTGGAAGTGCGGGGGAACTCCTACGAGCAGTACTTC. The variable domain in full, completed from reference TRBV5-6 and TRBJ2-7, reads DAGVTQSPTHLIKTRGQQVTLRCSPKSGHDTVSWYQQALGQGPQFIFQYYEEEERQRGNFPDRFSGHQFPNYSSELNVNALLLGDSALYLCASSLEVRGNSYEQYFGPGTRLTVT.

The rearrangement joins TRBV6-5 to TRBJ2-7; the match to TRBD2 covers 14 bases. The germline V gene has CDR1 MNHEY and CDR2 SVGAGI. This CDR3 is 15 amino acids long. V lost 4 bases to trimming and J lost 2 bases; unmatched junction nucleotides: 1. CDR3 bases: TGTGCCAGCAGTTCGACTAGCGGGAGGGCCTACGAGCAGTACTTC. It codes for CASSSTSGRAYEQYF.

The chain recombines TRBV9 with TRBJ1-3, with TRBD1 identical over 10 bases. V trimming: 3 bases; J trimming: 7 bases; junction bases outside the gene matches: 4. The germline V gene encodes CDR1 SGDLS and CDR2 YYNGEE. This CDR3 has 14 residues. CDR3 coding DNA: TGTGCCAGCAGCGAGGGACAGGGGAGGAACACCATATATTTT. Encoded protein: CASSEGQGRNTIYF.

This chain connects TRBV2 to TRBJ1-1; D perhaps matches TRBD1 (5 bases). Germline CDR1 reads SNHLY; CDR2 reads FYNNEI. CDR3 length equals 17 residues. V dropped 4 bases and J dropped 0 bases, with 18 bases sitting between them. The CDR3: CASSGFKSRDLNTEAFF. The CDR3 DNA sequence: TGTGCCAGCAGTGGCTTCAAATCCCGGGACTTGAACACTGAAGCTTTCTTT.

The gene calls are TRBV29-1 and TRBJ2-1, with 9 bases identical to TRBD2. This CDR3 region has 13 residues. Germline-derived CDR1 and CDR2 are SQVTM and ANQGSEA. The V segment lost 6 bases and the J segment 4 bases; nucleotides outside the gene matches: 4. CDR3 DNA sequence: TGCAGCGTGGGAGCGGGAGGTTACAATGAGCAGTTCTTC. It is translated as CSVGAGGYNEQFF.